This is a list of T cell receptor beta chains from one sample in a study of blood T cell repertoires in COVID-19. Clones were read by immunoSEQ multiplex PCR, and TCRdb kept only the in-frame ones, dropping some. The sample lists some 48,000 clones, around 80% occurring once. The sequenced sample was peripheral blood. These TCRs come from a human donor in a cohort sampled during active COVID-19. Each CDR3 is given with its conserved first and last residue. Fields, in order: CDR3 DNA, CDR3 protein, clone size, D gene, J gene, V gene. D genes are given only for firm matches. The listing skips clone size in some rows; elsewhere it reads once, few, many or a size class.

CDR3nt: TGTGCCAGCAGCTTCGGGAGACAGGGAGATTCACCCCTCCACTTT; CDR3aa: CASSFGRQGDSPLHF; abundance: NA; d_gene: TRBD1; j_gene: TRBJ1-6; v_gene: TRBV5-6
CDR3nt: TGTGCCAGCAGCAAAAAGCGGGGCACTTATAGCAATCAGCCCCAGCATTTT; CDR3aa: CASSKKRGTYSNQPQHF; abundance: NA; d_gene: NA; j_gene: TRBJ1-5; v_gene: TRBV21-1
CDR3nt: TGTGCCAGCAGTCCCTTCTCGACAGTGACAGATACGCAGTATTTT; CDR3aa: CASSPFSTVTDTQYF; abundance: NA; d_gene: NA; j_gene: TRBJ2-3; v_gene: TRBV28
CDR3nt: TGTGCCAGCAGCCTAGGGGACAGGACGAACACTGAAGCTTTCTTT; CDR3aa: CASSLGDRTNTEAFF; abundance: NA; d_gene: TRBD1; j_gene: TRBJ1-1; v_gene: TRBV4-2
CDR3nt: TGTGCCAGCAGCCAAGGAACTAGCGGGGGGACAGATACGCAGTATTTT; CDR3aa: CASSQGTSGGTDTQYF; abundance: NA; d_gene: TRBD2; j_gene: TRBJ2-3; v_gene: TRBV4-2
CDR3nt: TGTGCCAGCAGCTCGGTTAACAGGGCTAACTATGGCTACACCTTC; CDR3aa: CASSSVNRANYGYTF; abundance: NA; d_gene: NA; j_gene: TRBJ1-2; v_gene: TRBV7-9
CDR3nt: TGTGCCAGCTCACCACGGGAGGCCACCTTCAATCAGCCCCAGCATTTT; CDR3aa: CASSPREATFNQPQHF; abundance: NA; d_gene: NA; j_gene: TRBJ1-5; v_gene: TRBV18
CDR3nt: TGTGCCAGCAGTGTACCGGGACAGGGGCCTAACTATGGCTACACCTTC; CDR3aa: CASSVPGQGPNYGYTF; abundance: few; d_gene: TRBD1; j_gene: TRBJ1-2; v_gene: TRBV28
CDR3nt: TGTGCCAGCAGTCGACAGAGTAACTATGGCTACACCTTC; CDR3aa: CASSRQSNYGYTF; abundance: NA; d_gene: NA; j_gene: TRBJ1-2; v_gene: TRBV27
CDR3nt: TGTGCCAGCAGCCAAGATGGTACAGGGGATGAGACCCAGTACTTC; CDR3aa: CASSQDGTGDETQYF; abundance: NA; d_gene: TRBD1; j_gene: TRBJ2-5; v_gene: TRBV3-1/TRBV3-2
CDR3nt: TGTGCCAGCAGCCAAGTTTTCGGGACAGCACAGTTCTTC; CDR3aa: CASSQVFGTAQFF; abundance: once; d_gene: TRBD1; j_gene: TRBJ2-1; v_gene: TRBV14
CDR3nt: TGCGCCAGCAGCCAAGAGGTCTGGACAGGTGGAGGGGATCAGCCCCAGCATTTT; CDR3aa: CASSQEVWTGGGDQPQHF; abundance: NA; d_gene: TRBD1; j_gene: TRBJ1-5; v_gene: TRBV4-1
CDR3nt: TGTGCCAGTGACTGGACAGGGGCAGATACGCAGTATTTT; CDR3aa: CASDWTGADTQYF; abundance: NA; d_gene: TRBD1; j_gene: TRBJ2-3; v_gene: TRBV2
CDR3nt: TGTGCCAGTAGCCCGGGTCTATATGGCTACACCTTC; CDR3aa: CASSPGLYGYTF; abundance: NA; d_gene: NA; j_gene: TRBJ1-2; v_gene: TRBV19
CDR3nt: TGTGCCAGCAGTTACTCGATGTTACAGGGCAGAGATACGCAGTATTTT; CDR3aa: CASSYSMLQGRDTQYF; abundance: NA; d_gene: NA; j_gene: TRBJ2-3; v_gene: TRBV6-5
CDR3nt: TGTGCCAGTAGTCCCTGGGACAACTCTCAATTCGGAAAACTGTTTTTT; CDR3aa: CASSPWDNSQFGKLFF; abundance: NA; d_gene: NA; j_gene: TRBJ1-4; v_gene: TRBV19
CDR3nt: TGTGCCAGCATCGGACAACCCTACGAGCAGTACTTC; CDR3aa: CASIGQPYEQYF; abundance: NA; d_gene: NA; j_gene: TRBJ2-7; v_gene: TRBV9
CDR3nt: TGTGCCAGCAGCCAAGACGAGGACAGGGGGAGTGAAGCTTTCTTT; CDR3aa: CASSQDEDRGSEAFF; abundance: NA; d_gene: TRBD1; j_gene: TRBJ1-1; v_gene: TRBV4-2
CDR3nt: TGTGCCAGTAGTATGCGCCAGGCCCACAATGAGCAGTTCTTC; CDR3aa: CASSMRQAHNEQFF; abundance: NA; d_gene: NA; j_gene: TRBJ2-1; v_gene: TRBV19
CDR3nt: TGCAGCGTCGCGGGACAGGGGTCCAATGAAGCTTTCTTT; CDR3aa: CSVAGQGSNEAFF; abundance: NA; d_gene: TRBD1; j_gene: TRBJ1-1; v_gene: TRBV29-1
CDR3nt: TGTGCCTGGAGTGGGCTAGGAGGAGAGACCCAGTACTTC; CDR3aa: CAWSGLGGETQYF; abundance: NA; d_gene: NA; j_gene: TRBJ2-5; v_gene: TRBV30
CDR3nt: TGTGCCAGCTCAACCCGACAGGGTTCTCAATCTTCTGGGGCCAACGTCCTGACTTTC; CDR3aa: CASSTRQGSQSSGANVLTF; abundance: NA; d_gene: TRBD1; j_gene: TRBJ2-6; v_gene: TRBV18
CDR3nt: TGCGCCAGCAGCTTGGCGGGACTAGCGGGGGGCGGGTCCTACAATGAGCAGTTCTTC; CDR3aa: CASSLAGLAGGGSYNEQFF; abundance: NA; d_gene: TRBD2; j_gene: TRBJ2-1; v_gene: TRBV5-1
CDR3nt: TGTGCCAGCAGCTTCGGGACAGGGAGGCACTATGGCTACACCTTC; CDR3aa: CASSFGTGRHYGYTF; abundance: NA; d_gene: TRBD1; j_gene: TRBJ1-2; v_gene: TRBV7-9
CDR3nt: TGTGCCAGCAGTACACAGCTGAACACTGAAGCTTTCTTT; CDR3aa: CASSTQLNTEAFF; abundance: NA; d_gene: NA; j_gene: TRBJ1-1; v_gene: TRBV6-4
CDR3nt: TGTGCCAGCAGCCAAGAAAGGGGAGGCTATAATTCACCCCTCCACTTT; CDR3aa: CASSQERGGYNSPLHF; abundance: NA; d_gene: NA; j_gene: TRBJ1-6; v_gene: TRBV3-1/TRBV3-2
CDR3nt: TGTGCCAGCCGGGTGAACTCTGGAAACACCATATATTTT; CDR3aa: CASRVNSGNTIYF; abundance: NA; d_gene: NA; j_gene: TRBJ1-3; v_gene: TRBV7-2
CDR3nt: TGTGCCAGCAGCCAAGAAGGGCAGGCCCCAGGGCTGGGTACAGATACGCAGTATTTT; CDR3aa: CASSQEGQAPGLGTDTQYF; abundance: NA; d_gene: NA; j_gene: TRBJ2-3; v_gene: TRBV4-2
CDR3nt: TGTGCCAGCAGCCACGGGACAGGGGCAAATGAAAAACTGTTTTTT; CDR3aa: CASSHGTGANEKLFF; abundance: few; d_gene: TRBD1; j_gene: TRBJ1-4; v_gene: TRBV3-1/TRBV3-2
CDR3nt: TGCGCCAGCAGTTCACAGGGTTCCTACGAGCAGTACTTC; CDR3aa: CASSSQGSYEQYF; abundance: NA; d_gene: NA; j_gene: TRBJ2-7; v_gene: TRBV10-2
CDR3nt: TGTGCCAGTAGTACAGGGTGGGGAAACAATGAGCAGTTCTTC; CDR3aa: CASSTGWGNNEQFF; abundance: NA; d_gene: NA; j_gene: TRBJ2-1; v_gene: TRBV19
CDR3nt: TGTGCCAGCAGCTGGTCACTAGCGGGGCACAATGAGCAGTTCTTC; CDR3aa: CASSWSLAGHNEQFF; abundance: once; d_gene: TRBD2; j_gene: TRBJ2-1; v_gene: TRBV5-4
CDR3nt: TGCAGCGTCCGCCGGGACAGGGGGCCCAATGAGCAGTTCTTC; CDR3aa: CSVRRDRGPNEQFF; abundance: NA; d_gene: TRBD1; j_gene: TRBJ2-1; v_gene: TRBV29-1
CDR3nt: TGTGCCAGCAGCCCCCGACTAGCGGGGGATACCGGGGAGCTGTTTTTT; CDR3aa: CASSPRLAGDTGELFF; abundance: NA; d_gene: TRBD2; j_gene: TRBJ2-2; v_gene: TRBV13
CDR3nt: TGTGCCAGCAGCTCTGGGACTAGCGTGAATACGCAGTATTTT; CDR3aa: CASSSGTSVNTQYF; abundance: NA; d_gene: TRBD2; j_gene: TRBJ2-3; v_gene: TRBV6-5
CDR3nt: TGTGCCAGCAGCCCGTTAAGCTTCAACCAAGAGACCCAGTACTTC; CDR3aa: CASSPLSFNQETQYF; abundance: NA; d_gene: NA; j_gene: TRBJ2-5; v_gene: TRBV7-2
CDR3nt: TGTGCCAGTAGTATTGGCCCTGAAAGAGGACAGGGGATTCAAAAACTGTTTTTT; CDR3aa: CASSIGPERGQGIQKLFF; abundance: few; d_gene: TRBD1; j_gene: TRBJ1-4; v_gene: TRBV19
CDR3nt: TGTGCCAGCAGTGAAATACAGGGGACGGCCGGGGAGCTGTTTTTT; CDR3aa: CASSEIQGTAGELFF; abundance: once; d_gene: TRBD1; j_gene: TRBJ2-2; v_gene: TRBV2
CDR3nt: TGTGCCAGCAGCTACCGGGGCAGGGGGAACACTGAAGCTTTCTTT; CDR3aa: CASSYRGRGNTEAFF; abundance: NA; d_gene: NA; j_gene: TRBJ1-1; v_gene: TRBV27
CDR3nt: TGTGCCAGCAGTGAAGCCGGGACAGGGGGCACTGAAGCTTTCTTT; CDR3aa: CASSEAGTGGTEAFF; abundance: NA; d_gene: TRBD1; j_gene: TRBJ1-1; v_gene: TRBV6-1
CDR3nt: TGTGCCAGCAACCCATTCGGACAGGGATGGACCGGGGAGCTGTTTTTT; CDR3aa: CASNPFGQGWTGELFF; abundance: NA; d_gene: TRBD1; j_gene: TRBJ2-2; v_gene: TRBV27
CDR3nt: TGTGCCAGCAGTCCCATACTTACGGCAGGTACTAGCACAGATACGCAGTATTTT; CDR3aa: CASSPILTAGTSTDTQYF; abundance: NA; d_gene: NA; j_gene: TRBJ2-3; v_gene: TRBV28
CDR3nt: TGCGCCAGCAGCCCCGGGACTAGCGGTTACAATGAGCAGTTCTTC; CDR3aa: CASSPGTSGYNEQFF; abundance: NA; d_gene: TRBD2; j_gene: TRBJ2-1; v_gene: TRBV5-1
CDR3nt: TGCGCCAGCAACGGACAGGTCAATCAGCCCCAGCATTTT; CDR3aa: CASNGQVNQPQHF; abundance: few; d_gene: TRBD1; j_gene: TRBJ1-5; v_gene: TRBV10-1
CDR3nt: TGTGCCAGCAGGGGGGACAGACAAGGAAACTATGGCTACACCTTC; CDR3aa: CASRGDRQGNYGYTF; abundance: NA; d_gene: TRBD1; j_gene: TRBJ1-2; v_gene: TRBV27
CDR3nt: TGTGCCAGCAGCTTAGTGCTGGCTGACTATGGCTACACCTTC; CDR3aa: CASSLVLADYGYTF; abundance: NA; d_gene: NA; j_gene: TRBJ1-2; v_gene: TRBV7-2
CDR3nt: TGTGCCAGCAGTTTGGAGGGTTCTTTGTATGGCTACACCTTC; CDR3aa: CASSLEGSLYGYTF; abundance: once; d_gene: NA; j_gene: TRBJ1-2; v_gene: TRBV27
CDR3nt: TGTGCCAGCAGTTATAAGGGGGTCCGGAACACCGGGGAGCTGTTTTTT; CDR3aa: CASSYKGVRNTGELFF; abundance: NA; d_gene: NA; j_gene: TRBJ2-2; v_gene: TRBV6-5
CDR3nt: TGTGCCAGCAGTTTAAGAGGGAACACTGAAGCTTTCTTT; CDR3aa: CASSLRGNTEAFF; abundance: NA; d_gene: NA; j_gene: TRBJ1-1; v_gene: TRBV27
CDR3nt: TGTGCCAGCAGTATGCTAGCGGGGGGGTTCGCAGATACGCAGTATTTT; CDR3aa: CASSMLAGGFADTQYF; abundance: NA; d_gene: TRBD2; j_gene: TRBJ2-3; v_gene: TRBV6-2/TRBV6-3
CDR3nt: TGTGCCAGCAGCTTAGCGTGGGAACAGGGGCTAAACTATGGCTACACCTTC; CDR3aa: CASSLAWEQGLNYGYTF; abundance: few; d_gene: TRBD1; j_gene: TRBJ1-2; v_gene: TRBV7-9
CDR3nt: TGTGCCAGCAGTGAACAGGGTGCGCCCTCTAACTATGGCTACACCTTC; CDR3aa: CASSEQGAPSNYGYTF; abundance: NA; d_gene: NA; j_gene: TRBJ1-2; v_gene: TRBV6-1